This entry concerns a single TCR beta chain. Its antigen is undetermined. The sample belongs to a study of cytomegalovirus exposure and HLA in healthy donors. Study outcomes and limitations: The study listed under 200 cytomegalovirus-associated TCR beta chains.

Use of 60 Vbeta and 13 Jbeta primers characterized the PCR. Profiling relied on immunoSEQ multiplex PCR, and the TCRdb table lists in-frame clones only, not all of them. Here the sample spans some 180,000 clones, approximately 80% being singletons. Germline CDR1 and CDR2: SGHVS and FNYEAQ. This CDR3 spans 13 amino acids. Deletions cut 0 bases from V and 2 bases from J, with 3 bases between. This chain joins TRBV7-6 and TRBJ2-3; D remains ambiguous. The sequenced material came from PBMCs. The receptor was derived from a man aged 40-49 years in good health and CMV-seropositive. The CDR3 nucleotides read TGTGCCAGCAGCTTAGCCTACACAGATACGCAGTATTTT. Its protein product is CASSLAYTDTQYF.